The 8 T cell receptor beta chains in this list originate from one sample, sequenced in a study of T-cell memory formation after mild COVID-19. TCRdb used MiXCR to reprocess the 5' RACE reads, holding one entry per CDR3 protein. The repertoire holds more than 350,000 distinct CDR3 sequences, with approximately 16% as singletons. The sample comprised PBMCs or a T cell subset sorted from them (not recorded which). The source of these receptors is a man between 18 and 35 years old who had mild COVID-19 (a few samples of this study predate the infection). Cell type and time point are not known.

This clonotype was detected many times. V usage is TRBV12-3 or TRBV12-4 and J usage is TRBJ2-5; tentatively, D is TRBD1 or TRBD2 (5 bases each). The CDR3 loop spans 13 amino acids. The V end lost 6 bases, the J end lost 5 bases, and 13 bases lay between the germline ends. CDR3 amino acids: CASRFGDGETQYF. CDR3 nucleotide sequence: TGTGCCAGCAGGTTTGGGGACGGGGAGACCCAGTACTTC.

This clonotype was observed a handful of times. The chain has TRBV20-1 and TRBJ2-2, with D unclear. The germline V gene has CDR1 DFQATT and CDR2 SNEGSKA (reference sequence). This CDR3 region has 13 residues. Between the trimmed V and J ends, which lost 4 bases and 4 bases, there was a span of 10 bases. For the CDR3, the DNA is TGCAGTGCTAACCAGCGCGGCACCGGGGAGCTGTTTTTT. Amino acid sequence: CSANQRGTGELFF.

This clonotype has more than one count but fewer than ten. The chain recombines TRBV5-1 with TRBJ2-7, with D uncertain. The CDR3 has 13 residues. CDR1 SGHRS and CDR2 YFSETQ come from the germline V gene. Trimming left V 0 bases short and J 5 bases short, with 9 bases between. The CDR3 spells CASSLGGRDEQYV. The CDR3, as DNA: TGCGCCAGCAGCTTGGGAGGTAGGGACGAGCAGTACGTC.

This clonotype was seen more than once but under ten times. V usage is TRBV3-1 and J usage is TRBJ1-1; no definite D call. The CDR3 spans 15 residues. The germline V gene encodes CDR1 LGHDT and CDR2 YNNKEL (reference sequence). V was shortened by 1 base and J by 10 bases, with 19 bases between the two germline ends. In nucleotides, the CDR3 is TGTGCCAGCAGCCAAGGGGAAGTGGCCGCAAGCGGAGCTTTCTTT. Amino acids: CASSQGEVAASGAFF.

In this sample, this clonotype turned up many times. V and J are TRBV7-6 and TRBJ2-5; TRBD2 agrees at 12 bases. This CDR3 comprises 14 residues. Germline CDR1 is SGHVS and CDR2 is FNYEAQ. Trimming took 5 bases from V and 5 from J; bases not matched to a gene: 3. The chain's CDR3 is CASSAGTSGETQYF. The CDR3 DNA follows: TGTGCCAGCAGCGCCGGGACTAGCGGGGAGACCCAGTACTTC.

The rearrangement joins TRBV5-1 to TRBJ2-1; tentatively, D is TRBD1 (6 bases). The CDR3 spans 14 residues. Germline V gene lookup returns CDR1 SGHRS and CDR2 YFSETQ. V was clipped by 7 bases and J by 5 bases, with 16 bases between them. CDR3 sequence: CASSYAGVHNEQFF. The DNA of the CDR3 is TGCGCCAGCTCTTATGCAGGGGTCCACAATGAGCAGTTCTTC.

This clonotype was seen a few times. The chain uses TRBV19 and TRBJ2-7; the D call may be TRBD1 or TRBD2 (5 bases each). The CDR3 has 13 amino acids. Between the trimmed V and J ends, which lost 0 bases and 12 bases, there was a span of 15 bases. Looked up from germline, CDR1 is LNHDA and CDR2 is SQIVND (reference sequence). CDR3 amino acids: CASSIDRRTDRYF. The CDR3, as DNA: TGTGCCAGTAGTATAGATCGACGGACTGACAGGTACTTC.

This clonotype was recorded a few times. A much larger clone is a single base away; this may be a read error. V and J are TRBV29-1 and TRBJ2-5; either TRBD1 or TRBD2 may supply D (5 bases each). The CDR3 loop spans 12 amino acids. V was shortened by 4 bases and J by 1 base, with 7 bases between the two germline ends. The germline V gene has CDR1 SQVTM and CDR2 ANQGSEA. The CDR3, as DNA: TGCAGCGTTGGGGGGACCCAAGAGACCCAGTACTTC. Translated, it gives CSVGGTQETQYF.